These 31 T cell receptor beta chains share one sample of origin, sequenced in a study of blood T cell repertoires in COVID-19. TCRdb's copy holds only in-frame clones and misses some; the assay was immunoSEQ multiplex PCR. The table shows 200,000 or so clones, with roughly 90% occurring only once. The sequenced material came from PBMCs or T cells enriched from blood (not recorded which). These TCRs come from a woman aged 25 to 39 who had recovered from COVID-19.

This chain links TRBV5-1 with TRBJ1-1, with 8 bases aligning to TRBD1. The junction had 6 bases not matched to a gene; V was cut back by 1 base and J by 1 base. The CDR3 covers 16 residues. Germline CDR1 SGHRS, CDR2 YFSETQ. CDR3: CASSLNQGAANTEAFF. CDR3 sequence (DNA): TGCGCCAGCAGCTTGAACCAGGGGGCGGCGAACACTGAAGCTTTCTTT.

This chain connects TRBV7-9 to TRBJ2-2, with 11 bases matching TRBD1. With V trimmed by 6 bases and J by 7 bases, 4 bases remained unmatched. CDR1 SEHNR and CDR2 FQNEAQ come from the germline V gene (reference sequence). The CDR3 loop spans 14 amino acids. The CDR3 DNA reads TGTGCCAGCAGTCGGACAGGGGGCATCGGGGAGCTGTTTTTT. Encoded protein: CASSRTGGIGELFF.

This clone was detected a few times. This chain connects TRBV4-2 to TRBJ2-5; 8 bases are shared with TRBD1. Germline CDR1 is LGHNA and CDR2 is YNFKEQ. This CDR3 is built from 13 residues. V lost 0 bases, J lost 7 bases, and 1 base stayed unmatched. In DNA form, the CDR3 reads TGTGCCAGCAGCCAAGATCAGGGGGCGACCCAGTACTTC. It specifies CASSQDQGATQYF.

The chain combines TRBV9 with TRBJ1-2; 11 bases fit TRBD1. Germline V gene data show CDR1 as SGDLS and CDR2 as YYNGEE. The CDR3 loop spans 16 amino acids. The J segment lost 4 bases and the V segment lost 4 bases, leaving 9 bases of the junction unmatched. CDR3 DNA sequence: TGTGCCAGCAGCACAAGACTGGGACAGGGGGTCTATGGCTACACCTTC. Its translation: CASSTRLGQGVYGYTF.

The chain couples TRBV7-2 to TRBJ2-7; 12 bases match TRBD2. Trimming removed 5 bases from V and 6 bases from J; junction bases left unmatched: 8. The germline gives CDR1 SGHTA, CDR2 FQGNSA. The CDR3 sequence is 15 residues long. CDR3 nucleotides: TGTGCCAGCAGCCCTAGCGGGGGGGCAAATTCCGAGCAGTACTTC. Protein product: CASSPSGGANSEQYF.

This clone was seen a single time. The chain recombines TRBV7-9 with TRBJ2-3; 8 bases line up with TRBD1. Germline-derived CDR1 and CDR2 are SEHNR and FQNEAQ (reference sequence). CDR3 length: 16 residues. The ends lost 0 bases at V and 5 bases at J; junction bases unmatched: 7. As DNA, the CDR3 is TGTGCCAGCAGCTTAGCGGGGCAGGGGGCTGGAGATACGCAGTATTTT. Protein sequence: CASSLAGQGAGDTQYF.

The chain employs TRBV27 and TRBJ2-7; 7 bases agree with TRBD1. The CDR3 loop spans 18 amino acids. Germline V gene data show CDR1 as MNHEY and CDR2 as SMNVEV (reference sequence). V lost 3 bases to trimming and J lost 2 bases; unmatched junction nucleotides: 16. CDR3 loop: CASSLGPSTGAMTYEQYF. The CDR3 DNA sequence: TGTGCCAGCAGTTTGGGACCATCTACAGGGGCCATGACCTACGAGCAGTACTTC.

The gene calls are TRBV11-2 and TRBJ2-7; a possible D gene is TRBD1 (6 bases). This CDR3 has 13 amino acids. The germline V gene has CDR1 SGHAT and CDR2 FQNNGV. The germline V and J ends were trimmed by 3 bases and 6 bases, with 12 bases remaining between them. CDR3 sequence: CASSLSGEREQYF. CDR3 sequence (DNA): TGTGCCAGCAGCTTGTCAGGGGAACGCGAGCAGTACTTC.

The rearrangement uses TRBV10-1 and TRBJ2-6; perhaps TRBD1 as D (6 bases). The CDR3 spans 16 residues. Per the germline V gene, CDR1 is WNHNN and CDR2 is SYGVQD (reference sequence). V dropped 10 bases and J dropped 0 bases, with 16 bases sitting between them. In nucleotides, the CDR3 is TGCGCCAACACCCGGGACACGAGCTCTGGGGCCAACGTCCTGACTTTC. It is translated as CANTRDTSSGANVLTF.

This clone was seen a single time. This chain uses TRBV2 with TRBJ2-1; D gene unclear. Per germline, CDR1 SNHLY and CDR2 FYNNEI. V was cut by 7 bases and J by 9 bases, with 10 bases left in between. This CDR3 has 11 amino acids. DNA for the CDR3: TGTGCCAGCATGTACGGGTTTGAGCAGTTCTTC. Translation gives CASMYGFEQFF.

The CDR3 DNA reads TGTGCCACCAGCAACCAGACCCTGCGGCTAAGGGGGTTGAATACGCAGTATTTT. As protein: CATSNQTLRLRGLNTQYF. J is TRBJ2-3 and V is TRBV15; D might be TRBD1 (6 bases). From germline, CDR1 is LNHNV and CDR2 YYDKDF (reference sequence). V was shortened by 4 bases and J by 7 bases, with 27 bases between the two germline ends. This CDR3 has 18 residues.

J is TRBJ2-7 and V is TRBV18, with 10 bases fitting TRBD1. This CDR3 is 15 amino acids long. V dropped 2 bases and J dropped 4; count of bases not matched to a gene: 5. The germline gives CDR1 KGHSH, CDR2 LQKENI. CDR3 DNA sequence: TGTGCCAGCTCACCAGGACAGGGGGTAGTTTACGAGCAGTACTTC. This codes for CASSPGQGVVYEQYF. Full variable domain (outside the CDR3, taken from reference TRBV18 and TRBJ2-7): NAGVMQNPRHLVRRRGQEARLRCSPMKGHSHVYWYRQLPEEGLKFMVYLQKENIIDESGMPKERFSAEFPKEGPSILRIQQVVRGDSAAYFCASSPGQGVVYEQYFGPGTRLTVT.

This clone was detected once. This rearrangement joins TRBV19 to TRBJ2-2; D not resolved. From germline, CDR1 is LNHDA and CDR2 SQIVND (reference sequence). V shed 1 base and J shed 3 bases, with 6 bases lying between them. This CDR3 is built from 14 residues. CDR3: CASSIGPYTGELFF. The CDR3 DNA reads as TGTGCCAGTAGTATAGGGCCTTACACCGGGGAGCTGTTTTTT.

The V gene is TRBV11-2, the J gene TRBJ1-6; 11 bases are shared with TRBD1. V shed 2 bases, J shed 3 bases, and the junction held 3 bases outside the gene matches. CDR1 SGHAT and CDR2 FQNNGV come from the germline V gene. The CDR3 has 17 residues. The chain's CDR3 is CASSLYGTGGYNSPLHF. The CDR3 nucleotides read TGTGCCAGCAGCTTATATGGGACAGGGGGCTATAATTCACCCCTCCACTTT.

This chain's CDR3 is CASSLRRTGGYNEQFF. CDR3 nucleotides: TGTGCCAGCAGCTTAAGGAGGACAGGGGGATACAATGAGCAGTTCTTC. The chain recombines TRBV11-3 with TRBJ2-1; 10 bases agree with TRBD1. V dropped 2 bases and J dropped 4; count of bases not matched to a gene: 5. Germline V CDR1 and CDR2: SGHNT, YENEEA. The CDR3 is made up of 16 amino acids.

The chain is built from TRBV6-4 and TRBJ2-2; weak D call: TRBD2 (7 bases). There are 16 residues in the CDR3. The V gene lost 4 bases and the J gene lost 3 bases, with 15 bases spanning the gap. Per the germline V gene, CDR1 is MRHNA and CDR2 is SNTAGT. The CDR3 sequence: CASSVEGGAHTGELFF. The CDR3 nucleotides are TGTGCCAGCAGTGTCGAGGGGGGGGCCCACACCGGGGAGCTGTTTTTT.

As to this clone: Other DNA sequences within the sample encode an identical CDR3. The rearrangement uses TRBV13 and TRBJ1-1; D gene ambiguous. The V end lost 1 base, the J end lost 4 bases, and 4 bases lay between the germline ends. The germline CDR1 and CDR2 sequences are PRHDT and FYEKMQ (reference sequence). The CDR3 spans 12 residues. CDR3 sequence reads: CASSLASTEAFF. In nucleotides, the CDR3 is TGTGCCAGCAGCTTAGCTAGCACTGAAGCTTTCTTT.

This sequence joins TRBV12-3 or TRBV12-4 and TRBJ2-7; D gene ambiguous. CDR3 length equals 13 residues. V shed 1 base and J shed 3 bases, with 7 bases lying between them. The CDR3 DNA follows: TGTGCCAGCAGTTTAGGATTTAGCTACGAGCAGTACTTC. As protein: CASSLGFSYEQYF.

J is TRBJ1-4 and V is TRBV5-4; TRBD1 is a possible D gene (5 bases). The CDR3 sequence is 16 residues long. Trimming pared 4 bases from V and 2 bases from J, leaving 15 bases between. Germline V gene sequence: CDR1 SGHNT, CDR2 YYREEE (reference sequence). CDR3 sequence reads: CASSTAGTGTNEKLFF. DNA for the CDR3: TGTGCCAGCAGCACGGCCGGGACTGGGACTAATGAAAAACTGTTTTTT.

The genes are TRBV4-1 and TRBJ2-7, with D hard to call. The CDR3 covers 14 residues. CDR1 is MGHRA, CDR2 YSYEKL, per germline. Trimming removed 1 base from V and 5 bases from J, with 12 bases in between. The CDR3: CASSQVPLAHEQYF. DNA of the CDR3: TGCGCCAGCAGCCAAGTTCCCCTGGCCCACGAGCAGTACTTC.

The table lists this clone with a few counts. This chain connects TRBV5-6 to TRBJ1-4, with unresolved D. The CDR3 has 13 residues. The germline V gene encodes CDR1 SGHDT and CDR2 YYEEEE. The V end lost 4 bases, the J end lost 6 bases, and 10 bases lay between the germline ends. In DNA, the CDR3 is TGTGCCAGCAGCCATGGCCTCGATGAAAAACTGTTTTTT. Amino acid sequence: CASSHGLDEKLFF.

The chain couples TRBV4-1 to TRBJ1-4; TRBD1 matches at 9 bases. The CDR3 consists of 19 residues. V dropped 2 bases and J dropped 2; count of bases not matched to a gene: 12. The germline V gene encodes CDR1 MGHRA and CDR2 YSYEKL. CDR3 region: CASSQSTGHRGLTNEKLFF. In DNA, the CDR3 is TGCGCCAGCAGCCAAAGCACGGGCCACAGGGGGCTCACTAATGAAAAACTGTTTTTT.

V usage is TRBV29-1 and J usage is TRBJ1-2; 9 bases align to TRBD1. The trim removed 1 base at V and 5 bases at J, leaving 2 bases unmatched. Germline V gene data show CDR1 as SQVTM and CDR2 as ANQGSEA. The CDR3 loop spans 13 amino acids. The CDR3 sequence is CSVEVGTGYGYTF. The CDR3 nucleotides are TGCAGCGTTGAAGTAGGGACAGGGTATGGCTACACCTTC.

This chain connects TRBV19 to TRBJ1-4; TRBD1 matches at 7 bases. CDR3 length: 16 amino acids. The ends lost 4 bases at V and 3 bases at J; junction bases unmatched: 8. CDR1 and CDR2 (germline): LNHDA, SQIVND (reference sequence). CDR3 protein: CASSTTTGAANEKLFF. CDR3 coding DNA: TGTGCCAGTAGTACGACTACAGGGGCGGCTAATGAAAAACTGTTTTTT.

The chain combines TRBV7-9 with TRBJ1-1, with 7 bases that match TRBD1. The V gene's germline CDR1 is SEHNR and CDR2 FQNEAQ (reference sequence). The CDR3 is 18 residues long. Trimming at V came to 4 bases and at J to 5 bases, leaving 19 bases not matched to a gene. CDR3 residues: CASSSPPFKGAVRTEAFF. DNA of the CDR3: TGTGCCAGCAGCTCACCACCATTCAAGGGGGCGGTGAGGACTGAAGCTTTCTTT.

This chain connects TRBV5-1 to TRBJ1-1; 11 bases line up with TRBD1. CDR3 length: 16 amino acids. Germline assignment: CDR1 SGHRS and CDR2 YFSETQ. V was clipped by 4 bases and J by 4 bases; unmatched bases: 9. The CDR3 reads CASSPRTGGGGTEAFF. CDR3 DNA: TGCGCCAGCAGCCCGCGGACAGGGGGCGGGGGCACTGAAGCTTTCTTT.

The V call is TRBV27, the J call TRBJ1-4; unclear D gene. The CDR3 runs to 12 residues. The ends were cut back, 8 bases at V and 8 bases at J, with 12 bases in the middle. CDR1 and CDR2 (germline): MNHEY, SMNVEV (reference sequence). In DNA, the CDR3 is TGTGCCAGCGGGGAGATGGAAGAAAAACTGTTTTTT. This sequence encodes CASGEMEEKLFF.

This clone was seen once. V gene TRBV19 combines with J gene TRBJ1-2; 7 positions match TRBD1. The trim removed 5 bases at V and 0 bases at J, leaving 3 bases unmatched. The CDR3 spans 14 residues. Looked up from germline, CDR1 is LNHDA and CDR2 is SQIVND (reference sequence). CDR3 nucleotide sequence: TGTGCCAGTAGTGCCGGGACAGCTAACTATGGCTACACCTTC. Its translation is CASSAGTANYGYTF.

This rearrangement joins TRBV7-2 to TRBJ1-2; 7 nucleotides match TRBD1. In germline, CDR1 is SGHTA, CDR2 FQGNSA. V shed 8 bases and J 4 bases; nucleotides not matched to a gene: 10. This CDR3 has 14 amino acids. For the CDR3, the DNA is TGTGCCAGCGGAATTTCCGACAGGGTCTATGGCTACACCTTC. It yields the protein CASGISDRVYGYTF.

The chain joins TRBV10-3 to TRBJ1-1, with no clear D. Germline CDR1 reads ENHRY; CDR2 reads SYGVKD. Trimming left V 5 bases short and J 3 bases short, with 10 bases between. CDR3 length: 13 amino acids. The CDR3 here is CAISRDQDTEAFF. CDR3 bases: TGTGCCATCAGTCGGGATCAGGACACTGAAGCTTTCTTT.

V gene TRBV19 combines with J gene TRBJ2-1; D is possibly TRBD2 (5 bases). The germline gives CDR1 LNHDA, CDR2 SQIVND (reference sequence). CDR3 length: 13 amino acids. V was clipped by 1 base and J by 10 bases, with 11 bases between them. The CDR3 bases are TGTGCCAGTAGTATAGGGGGAGCTCTGGAGCAGTTCTTC. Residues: CASSIGGALEQFF. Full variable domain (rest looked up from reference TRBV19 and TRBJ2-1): DGGITQSPKYLFRKEGQNVTLSCEQNLNHDAMYWYRQDPGQGLRLIYYSQIVNDFQKGDIAEGYSVSREKKESFPLTVTSAQKNPTAFYLCASSIGGALEQFFGPGTRLTVL.